This T cell receptor (beta chain) was captured in a study of identical twins. The CDR3 runs 17 residues. Looked up from germline, CDR1 is SQVTM and CDR2 is ANQGSEA. Trimming removed 8 bases from V and 0 bases from J, with 20 bases in between. TCRdb reprocessed the 5' RACE reads with MiXCR, giving one entry per CDR3 protein. Of about 890,000 distinct CDR3 sequences listed, approximately 13% were seen once; the top ten hold around 1.5%. These data also featured in a second study, about yellow fever vaccine responses in identical twins. This second study says: Vaccine-induced T cell responses in twins were reportedly observed to appear partly convergent, partly personalized.

Sequenced: PBMCs. The chain employs TRBV29-1 and TRBJ2-6, with D possibly TRBD1 on 8 matching bases. This receptor was identified in a woman younger than 30 in good health. The chain's CDR3 is CSITGGVNSSGANVLTF. CDR3 bases: TGCAGCATAACAGGGGGGGTAAACTCCTCTGGGGCCAACGTCCTGACTTTC.